One and the same sample provided the 9 T cell receptor beta chains below, sequenced in a study of molecular identifiers for immune sequencing clone quantification. TCRdb re-derived calls from the PCR reads in MiXCR, one entry per CDR3 protein. The top ten hold about 0.84% of the sample, which has hundreds of thousands of distinct CDR3 sequences, around 25% seen once. The sequencing input was naive CD8+ T cells from blood, with Jurkat cell RNA spiked in. Regarding subset: FACS-sorted CD8+CD4-CCR7+CD45RA+ naive T cells. These receptors were collected from a human donor in good health. Some libraries in this study had Jurkat cell RNA spiked in.

This clonotype was seen a few times. This chain uses TRBV6-5 with TRBJ1-2; D remains unclear. The CDR3 extends over 14 amino acids. Looked up from germline, CDR1 is MNHEY and CDR2 is SVGAGI. Trimming stripped 8 bases from V and 0 bases from J, with 13 bases between. For the CDR3, the DNA is TGTGCCAGCCCTACCGGAGGGACTAACTATGGCTACACCTTC. Its translation: CASPTGGTNYGYTF.

This chain's CDR3 is CASSLLLAGAPYEQYF. DNA for the CDR3: TGTGCCAGCAGCCTTCTACTAGCGGGAGCCCCCTACGAGCAGTACTTC. This chain uses TRBV5-3 with TRBJ2-7, with TRBD2 matching over 11 bases. TRBV5-3 is placed among ORFs of uncertain function. This CDR3 spans 16 amino acids. The V and J ends lost 8 bases and 2 bases, in that order; junction bases with no gene match: 12.

This clonotype was observed a few times. The chain is built from TRBV7-9 and TRBJ1-4; D not resolved. CDR3 size: 13 residues. V was pared by 4 bases and J by 6 bases, with 9 bases between. Germline CDR1 SEHNR, CDR2 FQNEAQ (reference sequence). CDR3 amino acids: CASSSEGYEKLFF. The DNA of the CDR3 is TGTGCCAGCAGCTCGGAGGGTTATGAAAAACTGTTTTTT.

The chain employs TRBV27 and TRBJ2-1; perhaps TRBD2 as D (6 bases). The V and J ends lost 7 bases and 8 bases respectively, with 27 bases between them. Germline V lookup: CDR1 MNHEY, CDR2 SMNVEV (reference sequence). The CDR3 is 17 amino acids. The CDR3 nucleotides are TGTGCCAGCATTCTGACTAACGGGAGCATTCAGACCCATGAGCAGTTCTTC. Encoded protein: CASILTNGSIQTHEQFF.

This clonotype was observed many times. The chain recombines TRBV12-3 or TRBV12-4 with TRBJ2-3; a weak D match, TRBD1 (5 bases). V lost 3 bases and J lost 2, with 18 bases in between. The CDR3 contains 17 residues. This chain's CDR3 is CASSFSTDPFLTDTQYF. CDR3 in DNA: TGTGCCAGCAGTTTCTCGACAGATCCCTTTCTCACAGATACGCAGTATTTT.

The chain combines TRBV20-1 with TRBJ2-2; 12 nucleotides align to TRBD2. Losses at the gene ends were 1 base for V and 0 bases for J; bases not matched to a gene: 9. The CDR3 covers 19 residues. The germline V gene encodes CDR1 DFQATT and CDR2 SNEGSKA (reference sequence). CDR3 DNA: TGCAGTGCTAGAGGGACGCTAGCGGGAGGGCAAACGAACACCGGGGAGCTGTTTTTT. It translates to CSARGTLAGGQTNTGELFF.

V usage is TRBV6-2 or TRBV6-3 and J usage is TRBJ1-2; tentatively, D is TRBD1 (6 bases). The CDR3 has 16 residues. CDR1 and CDR2 from the germline V gene are MNHEY and SVGEGT. The ends were cut back, 6 bases at V and 4 bases at J, with 21 bases in the middle. The CDR3 loop is CASRVTGMMIGYGYTF. CDR3 nucleotide sequence: TGTGCCAGCAGGGTCACAGGGATGATGATCGGCTATGGCTACACCTTC.

This clonotype was recorded at least ten times. This chain joins TRBV2 and TRBJ1-2, with D tentatively TRBD1 (6 bases). This CDR3 comprises 15 residues. The germline gives CDR1 SNHLY, CDR2 FYNNEI. Trimming took off 0 bases at V and 4 bases at J, with 12 bases between the two ends. CDR3 sequence: CASSEAPGVSYGYTF. The CDR3 nucleotides read TGTGCCAGCAGTGAAGCGCCAGGGGTTTCCTATGGCTACACCTTC.

This clonotype was seen many times. This chain connects TRBV5-6 to TRBJ2-3, with 8 positions matching TRBD1. Germline-derived CDR1 and CDR2 are SGHDT and YYEEEE. The CDR3 totals 16 residues. J gave up 2 bases and V 3 bases, and 8 bases lay outside the gene matches. The CDR3 is CASSWAGGENTDTQYF. In DNA form, the CDR3 reads TGTGCCAGCAGCTGGGCAGGGGGCGAAAACACAGATACGCAGTATTTT.